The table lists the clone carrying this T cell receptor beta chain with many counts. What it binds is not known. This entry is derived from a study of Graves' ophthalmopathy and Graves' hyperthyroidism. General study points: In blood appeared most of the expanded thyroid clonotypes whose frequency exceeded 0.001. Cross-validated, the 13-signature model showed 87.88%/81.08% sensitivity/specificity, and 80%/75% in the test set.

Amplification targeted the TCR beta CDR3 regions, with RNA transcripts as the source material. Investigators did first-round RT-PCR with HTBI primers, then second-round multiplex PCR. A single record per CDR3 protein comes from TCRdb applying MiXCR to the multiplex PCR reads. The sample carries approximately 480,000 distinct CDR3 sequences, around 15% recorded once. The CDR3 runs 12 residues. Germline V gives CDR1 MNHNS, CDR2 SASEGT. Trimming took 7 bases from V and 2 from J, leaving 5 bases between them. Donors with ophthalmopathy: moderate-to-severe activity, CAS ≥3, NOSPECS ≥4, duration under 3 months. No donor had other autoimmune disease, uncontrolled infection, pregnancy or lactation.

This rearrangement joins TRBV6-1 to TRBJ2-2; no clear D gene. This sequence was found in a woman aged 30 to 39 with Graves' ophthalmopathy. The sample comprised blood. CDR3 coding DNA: TGTGCCAGCACAGGCAACACCGGGGAGCTGTTTTTT. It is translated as CASTGNTGELFF.